Ten or more counts support the clone carrying this T cell receptor (beta chain). What it recognizes is unknown. The CDR3 consists of 17 residues. V gave up 3 bases and J gave up 0 bases; unmatched junction bases: 10. Germline-derived CDR1 and CDR2 are SGHKS and YYEKEE (reference sequence). Attached unique molecular identifiers marked individual cDNA molecules. TCRdb recomputed calls from the 5' RACE reads with MiXCR, one row per CDR3 protein. The sample records approximately 76,000 distinct CDR3 sequences, around 11% being singletons. This sample was included in a study of early T cells in non-severe SARS-CoV-2 infection. Whole-study context: Bulk RNA taken from unsorted whole blood was sequenced, leaving chains unpaired.

Findings and caveats of the study: The matching step, a VDJdb search, favored anti-spike CD8 responses and missed private and CD4 specificities.

Sequencing used whole blood. The chain carries TRBV5-5 and TRBJ2-5; 8 nucleotides align to TRBD2. This receptor was taken from an adult who was a healthcare worker with PCR-confirmed SARS-CoV-2 infection or an uninfected control (not recorded which). The CDR3 loop is CASSSVGSGEYQETQYF. The CDR3 coding sequence is TGTGCCAGCAGCTCGGTGGGTAGCGGGGAGTACCAAGAGACCCAGTACTTC.